These 10 T cell receptor beta chains were sequenced from one sample in a study of cytomegalovirus exposure and HLA in healthy donors (dated by TCRdb to about 2017). The method behind the library was the immunoSEQ multiplex PCR assay. The source is immuneACCESS, and TCRdb retained only in-frame sequences with V and J called. Part of the clones is not carried over; for the studies checked, unresolved V genes explain less than half of this, and the remainder is unexplained. The sample table records roughly 240,000 clones; 85% to 90% of these occur just once. 2% to 3% of the sample lies in the top ten. Sequencing was done on a sample of PBMCs. These receptors all come from a man aged 18 to 29 in good health and CMV-seronegative.

The sample holds one count of this clone. The rearrangement joins TRBV21-1 to TRBJ2-7; the D segment call TRBD1 is taken from the table without a DNA check. TRBV21-1 counts as a pseudogene. The CDR3 extends over 14 amino acids. The DNA for the CDR3 is TGTGCCAGCAGGGGGACAGTGGGTTCCTACGAGCAGTACTTC. Translated: CASRGTVGSYEQYF.

The V and J genes are TRBV10-3 and TRBJ2-7; the D gene is possibly TRBD2 (5 bases). Germline V gene lookup returns CDR1 ENHRY and CDR2 SYGVKD. Trimming pared 7 bases from V and 1 base from J, leaving 11 bases between. There are 13 residues in the CDR3. CDR3 DNA: TGTGCCATCAAAAAGTCGGGGTCCTACGAGCAGTACTTC. It codes for CAIKKSGSYEQYF.

This chain uses TRBV2 with TRBJ2-2, with TRBD1 matching over 7 bases. The CDR3 length is 15 residues. Germline V gene data show CDR1 as SNHLY and CDR2 as FYNNEI. The trim removed 4 bases at V and 6 bases at J, leaving 8 bases unmatched. The CDR3 bases are TGTGCCAGCAGTGCAAGGGGGCAGAGGGCCGGGGAGCTGTTTTTT. This sequence encodes CASSARGQRAGELFF.

V gene TRBV9 combines with J gene TRBJ1-2; D is uncertain. The CDR3 runs to 14 residues. Germline CDR1 is SGDLS and CDR2 is YYNGEE. The V and J ends lost 2 bases and 4 bases respectively, with 12 bases between them. The CDR3 here is CASSVTSSSYGYTF. The CDR3 DNA reads TGTGCCAGCAGCGTCACGTCCTCGAGCTATGGCTACACCTTC.

The chain is built from TRBV27 and TRBJ1-6; 7 positions agree with TRBD1. The germline gives CDR1 MNHEY, CDR2 SMNVEV (reference sequence). V was clipped by 5 bases and J by 7 bases; unmatched bases: 5. This CDR3 comprises 14 residues. The CDR3 DNA reads as TGTGCCAGCAGTCGGACAGGAGGGAATTCACCCCTCCACTTT. It yields the protein CASSRTGGNSPLHF.

The chain couples TRBV7-8 to TRBJ2-1, with D possibly matching TRBD2 (5 bases). Trimming removed 5 bases at V and 9 bases at J, with 11 bases between. The CDR3 is 12 residues long. CDR1 SGHVS and CDR2 FQNEAQ come from the germline V gene. CDR3 amino acids: CASSLLDLEQFF. DNA of the CDR3: TGTGCCAGCAGCCTACTAGATCTTGAGCAGTTCTTC.

This chain connects TRBV9 to TRBJ2-1; TRBD2 aligns across 7 bases. This CDR3 region has 16 residues. The junction had 5 bases not matched to a gene; V was cut back by 2 bases and J by 0 bases. Germline CDR1 and CDR2: SGDLS and YYNGEE. CDR3: CASSVLREVSYNEQFF. The CDR3 region has the DNA TGTGCCAGCAGCGTTCTTCGGGAGGTCTCCTACAATGAGCAGTTCTTC.

This clone has just one count. This chain joins TRBV5-4 and TRBJ2-5; 8 bases are a match to TRBD2. CDR1 and CDR2 (germline): SGHNT, YYREEE (reference sequence). This CDR3 comprises 16 residues. The V and J ends lost 1 base and 5 bases, in that order; junction bases with no gene match: 10. CDR3 bases: TGTGCCAGCAGCTTGTTTGGCGGGGGGTGGGAGGAGACCCAGTACTTC. This codes for CASSLFGGGWEETQYF.

This chain uses TRBV5-4 with TRBJ2-7, with 8 positions matching TRBD1. The CDR3 has 13 residues. Germline-derived CDR1 and CDR2 are SGHNT and YYREEE (reference sequence). The ends lost 4 bases at V and 2 bases at J; junction bases unmatched: 2. The chain's CDR3 is CASSRDRTYEQYF. The CDR3 DNA is TGTGCCAGCAGCCGGGACAGGACCTACGAGCAGTACTTC.

This clone has a single count. This chain connects TRBV27 to TRBJ2-5, with D possibly TRBD2 on 6 matching bases. With 9 bases removed from V and 5 bases from J, the gap between germline ends came to 16 bases. Germline V gene sequence: CDR1 MNHEY, CDR2 SMNVEV (reference sequence). The CDR3 is made up of 13 amino acids. The CDR3 sequence is CARMEGRRETQYF. As DNA, the CDR3 is TGTGCCAGAATGGAGGGGCGTCGGGAGACCCAGTACTTC.